What follows describes a single TCR beta chain. Its antigen is currently unknown. Each sample provided at least 5 micrograms of extracted total RNA. This record comes from a study of blood T cells in healthy people across ages. Alongside a J-beta primer mix, a sample-barcoded 5' primer served in a second PCR lasting about 6 to 11 cycles. TCRdb redid the calling of the 5' RACE reads with MiXCR, one entry per CDR3 protein. The sample carries over 700,000 distinct CDR3 sequences, 25% recorded once. General observations from the study: More naive CD4+ cells and higher diversity were found in long-lived than in aged donors.

The CDR3 has 15 amino acids. Per the germline V gene, CDR1 is SGDLS and CDR2 is YYNGEE. V was shortened by 3 bases and J by 8 bases, with 20 bases between the two germline ends. These sequences were also reported in another study, on T cells of mothers and their children. From that second work: In this cohort, donors were a few healthy Caucasian mothers plus their six children.

Input material: blood. The chain recombines TRBV9 with TRBJ1-2; D is undetermined. This sequence was found in a boy between 10 and 17 years old in good health. This chain's CDR3 is CASSETSDGPAGYTF. The CDR3, as DNA: TGTGCCAGCAGCGAGACTTCGGACGGACCAGCGGGCTACACCTTC.